These T cell receptor beta chains were read from a single sample in a study of neurological immune-mediated disorders. MiXCR was run by TCRdb on the 5' RACE reads, yielding one entry per CDR3 protein. The table shows more than 50,000 distinct CDR3 sequences, with about 3.5% occurring only once. Sequenced material: PBMCs. These TCRs come from a woman aged 50 to 60 with multiple sclerosis. The CDR3 runs from the conserved cysteine through the conserved F or W. A D gene is named only where the DNA matches it firmly. Not every row has a clone size; where given, it reads once, few, many or a size class.

d_gene,abundance,v_gene,j_gene,CDR3aa,CDR3nt
NA,many,TRBV5-6,TRBJ2-5,CASSFATTQETQYF,TGTGCCAGCAGCTTTGCGACAACGCAAGAGACCCAGTACTTC
NA,many,TRBV5-1,TRBJ1-5,CASSFGPGNQPQHF,NA
TRBD1,many,TRBV7-9,TRBJ2-3,CASRVGTGRTDTQYF,TGTGCCAGCAGGGTTGGGACAGGAAGGACAGATACGCAGTATTTT
NA,many,TRBV15,TRBJ2-2,CATSPTPPNTGELFF,TGTGCCACCAGCCCCACACCCCCGAACACCGGGGAGCTGTTTTTT
NA,many,TRBV20-1,TRBJ1-5,CSARQSSGGESPQHF,TGCAGTGCTAGACAAAGTTCGGGGGGCGAGTCGCCCCAGCATTTT
NA,many,TRBV6-2/TRBV6-3,TRBJ1-6,CASSYQRELNSPLHF,TGTGCCAGCAGTTACCAACGGGAGCTGAATTCACCCCTCCACTTT
NA,many,TRBV5-1,TRBJ2-6,CATRGPSPFSGANVLTF,TGCGCCACCAGAGGACCGTCGCCGTTCTCTGGGGCCAACGTCCTGACTTTC
NA,many,TRBV5-1,TRBJ2-2,CASSFDGADTGELFF,TGCGCCAGCAGCTTCGACGGGGCGGACACCGGGGAGCTGTTTTTT
NA,many,TRBV4-3,TRBJ2-4,CASSQDAGTRDTRSIQYF,TGCGCCAGCAGCCAAGACGCAGGTACCCGGGACACGCGGAGCATTCAGTACTTC
NA,many,TRBV7-9,TRBJ2-1,CAILPVGKKQFF,TGTGCCATCCTGCCCGTCGGTAAGAAGCAGTTCTTC
NA,many,TRBV6-2/TRBV6-3,TRBJ2-2,CASSSARRPGSGTGELFF,TGTGCCAGCAGCTCCGCCCGAAGACCCGGGAGTGGCACCGGGGAGCTGTTTTTT
TRBD2,many,TRBV7-9,TRBJ2-1,CASSFPGLGGEQFF,TGTGCCAGCAGCTTTCCGGGACTAGGGGGTGAGCAGTTCTTC
NA,many,TRBV4-2,TRBJ1-1,CASSPEGAMNTEAFF,TGTGCCAGCAGCCCGGAAGGGGCGATGAACACTGAAGCTTTCTTT
NA,many,TRBV20-1,TRBJ1-1,CSAPKVPGDTEAFF,TGCAGTGCTCCTAAAGTCCCAGGGGACACTGAAGCTTTCTTT
TRBD2,many,TRBV7-6,TRBJ2-1,CASSLDYGLAGGEQFF,TGTGCCAGCAGCTTAGACTACGGACTAGCGGGAGGGGAGCAGTTCTTC
NA,NA,TRBV6-1,TRBJ1-2,CASSEGSLLGQTLPEEGYTF,TGTGCCAGCAGTGAAGGGTCCCTCCTAGGACAGACTCTTCCAGAAGAAGGCTACACCTTC
NA,many,TRBV10-3,TRBJ2-7,CAITVDSLSSYEQYF,TGTGCCATCACCGTGGACAGCCTGAGCTCCTACGAGCAGTACTTC
NA,many,TRBV14,TRBJ2-3,CASSEQGLPTDTQYF,TGTGCCAGCAGCGAGCAAGGCTTACCAACAGATACGCAGTATTTT
TRBD2,many,TRBV9,TRBJ2-1,CASSPGTSGRAEYEQFF,TGTGCCAGCAGCCCCGGGACTAGCGGGAGGGCCGAGTATGAGCAGTTCTTC
TRBD1,many,TRBV5-1,TRBJ1-4,CASSFDRAEKLFF,TGCGCCAGCAGCTTCGACAGGGCTGAAAAACTGTTTTTT
TRBD1,few,TRBV20-1,TRBJ1-4,CSAPGQGMGDEKLFF,TGCAGTGCTCCGGGACAGGGTATGGGCGATGAAAAACTGTTTTTT
TRBD2,many,TRBV27,TRBJ2-7,CASSLFLAGVYEQYF,TGTGCCAGCAGCCTCTTTCTAGCGGGAGTCTACGAGCAGTACTTC
NA,NA,TRBV20-1,TRBJ1-2,CSASTLREGRGYGYTF,TGCAGTGCAAGCACGTTACGCGAGGGGCGCGGGTATGGCTACACCTTC
TRBD1,few,TRBV5-1,TRBJ2-7,CASNIGQGAYEQYF,TGCGCCAGCAACATCGGACAGGGGGCTTACGAGCAGTACTTC
TRBD1,many,TRBV10-3,TRBJ1-1,CAITGESTEAFF,TGTGCCATAACAGGGGAGTCCACTGAAGCTTTCTTT
NA,many,TRBV5-1,TRBJ1-6,CASSLAAGDRNSPLHF,TGCGCCAGCAGCTTGGCGGCAGGGGATAGGAATTCACCCCTCCACTTT
NA,NA,TRBV7-9,TRBJ2-3,CASTPGPPSTDTQYF,TGTGCCAGCACCCCGGGGCCTCCTAGCACAGATACGCAGTATTTT
TRBD1,many,TRBV29-1,TRBJ2-7,CSVEGGTGAVYEQYF,TGCAGCGTTGAAGGGGGGACAGGGGCCGTGTACGAGCAGTACTTC
TRBD1,many,TRBV6-2/TRBV6-3,TRBJ1-5,CASSYAGGSQPQHF,TGTGCCAGCAGTTACGCAGGGGGCTCCCAGCCCCAGCATTTT
NA,many,TRBV29-1,TRBJ2-2,CSVFPGSGGELFF,TGCAGCGTCTTCCCAGGGTCGGGCGGGGAGCTGTTTTTT
NA,many,TRBV29-1,TRBJ1-1,CSVNLAGYTEAFF,TGCAGCGTTAATTTGGCAGGGTACACTGAAGCTTTCTTT
NA,many,TRBV5-1,TRBJ2-2,CASSLLTTGELFF,TGCGCCAGCAGCTTGTTGACCACCGGGGAGCTGTTTTTT
NA,NA,TRBV7-2,TRBJ1-5,CASSSMAGQPQHF,TGTGCCAGCAGCTCGATGGCTGGACAGCCCCAGCATTTT
TRBD1,few,TRBV14,TRBJ2-1,CASSQDRGSYNEQFF,TGTGCCAGCAGCCAAGACAGGGGGTCCTACAATGAGCAGTTCTTC